This paragraph reports one TCR beta chain. This sample is drawn from a study of T cell changes during pregnancy in multiple sclerosis. With 3 bases clipped from V and 6 bases from J, the junction kept 6 bases outside the gene matches. The CDR3 covers 14 residues. Germline V gene data show CDR1 as MDHEN and CDR2 as SYDVKM. Sequencing used immunoSEQ multiplex PCR; TCRdb keeps in-frame clones, though not all of them. The sample has 100,000 to 110,000 clones; over 80% are singletons. The receptor comes from a female donor with multiple sclerosis, enrolled in a pregnancy study. This sequence joins TRBV28 and TRBJ2-7; 9 bases agree with TRBD1. Source: peripheral blood, taken after pregnancy. In nucleotides, the CDR3 is TGTGCCAGCAGTTTTCCAACAGGGGGCGTCGAGCAGTACTTC. Translation: CASSFPTGGVEQYF.